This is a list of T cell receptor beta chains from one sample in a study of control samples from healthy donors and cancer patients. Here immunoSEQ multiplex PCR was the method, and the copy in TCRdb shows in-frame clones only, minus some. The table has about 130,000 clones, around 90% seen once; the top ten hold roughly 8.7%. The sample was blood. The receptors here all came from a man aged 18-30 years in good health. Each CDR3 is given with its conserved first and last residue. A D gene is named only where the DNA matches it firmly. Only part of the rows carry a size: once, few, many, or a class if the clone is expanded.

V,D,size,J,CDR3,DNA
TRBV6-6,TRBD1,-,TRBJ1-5,CASSYSDYRGEPQHF,TGTGCCAGCAGTTACTCCGACTACAGGGGTGAGCCCCAGCATTTT
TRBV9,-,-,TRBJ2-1,CASSEGPSSYNEQFF,TGTGCCAGCAGCGAAGGCCCGAGCTCCTACAATGAGCAGTTCTTC
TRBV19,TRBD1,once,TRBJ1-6,CASSGTGLQSPLHF,TGTGCCAGTAGTGGGACAGGGCTCCAATCACCCCTCCACTTT
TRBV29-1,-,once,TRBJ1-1,CSVRRTSNTEAFF,TGCAGCGTCAGAAGGACTTCGAACACTGAAGCTTTCTTT
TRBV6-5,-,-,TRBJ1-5,CASSYGGQIQDQPQHF,TGTGCCAGCAGTTACGGCGGACAGATTCAAGATCAGCCCCAGCATTTT
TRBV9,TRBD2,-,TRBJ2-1,CASSPGTSGGRWNEQFF,TGTGCCAGCAGCCCAGGGACTAGCGGGGGGCGATGGAATGAGCAGTTCTTC
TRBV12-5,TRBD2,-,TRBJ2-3,CASGLVAGGYTDTQYF,TGTGCTAGTGGTTTGGTAGCGGGGGGTTACACAGATACGCAGTATTTT
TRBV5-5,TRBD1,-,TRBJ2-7,CASSLISGTGFDEQYF,TGTGCCAGCAGCCTCATCTCCGGGACAGGGTTCGACGAGCAGTACTTC
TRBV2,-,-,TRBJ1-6,CASTDTGRFGHNSPLHF,TGTGCCAGCACCGATACGGGACGATTTGGCCATAATTCACCCCTCCACTTT
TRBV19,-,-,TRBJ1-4,CASGGSRREKLFF,TGTGCCAGTGGGGGCAGTCGTCGAGAAAAACTGTTTTTT
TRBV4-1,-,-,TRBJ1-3,CASSQGFRAFSGSGNTIYF,TGCGCCAGCAGCCAAGGATTTCGGGCGTTCAGTGGCTCTGGAAACACCATATATTTT
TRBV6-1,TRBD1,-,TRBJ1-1,CASSEGQGATPDTEAFF,TGTGCCAGCAGTGAAGGACAGGGGGCTACCCCGGACACTGAAGCTTTCTTT
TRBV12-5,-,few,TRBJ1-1,CARAEEGDTEAFF,TGTGCTAGGGCGGAGGAAGGAGACACTGAAGCTTTCTTT
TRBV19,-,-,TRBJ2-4,CASSRGTEKNIQYF,TGTGCCAGTAGTCGCGGGACAGAAAAAAACATTCAGTACTTC
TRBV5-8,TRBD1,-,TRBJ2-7,CASSLTGASSYEQYF,TGTGCCAGCAGCTTGACAGGGGCCAGCTCCTACGAGCAGTACTTC
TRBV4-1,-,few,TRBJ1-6,CASSHDRHNSPLHF,TGCGCCAGCAGCCACGACAGGCACAATTCACCCCTCCACTTT
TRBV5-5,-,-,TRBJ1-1,CASSSRVLNTEAFF,TGTGCCAGCAGCTCCAGGGTCCTGAACACTGAAGCTTTCTTT
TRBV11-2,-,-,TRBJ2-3,CASTPPGGTDTQYF,TGTGCCAGCACCCCCCCCGGGGGCACAGATACGCAGTATTTT
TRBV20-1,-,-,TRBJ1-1,CSAYRVTEAFF,TGCAGTGCTTACAGGGTCACTGAAGCTTTCTTT
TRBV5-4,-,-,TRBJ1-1,CASSLSWDSEAFF,TGTGCCAGCAGCTTGTCTTGGGATTCTGAAGCTTTCTTT
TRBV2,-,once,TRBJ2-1,CASTRPPEKQFF,TGTGCCAGCACCCGACCCCCTGAAAAGCAGTTCTTC
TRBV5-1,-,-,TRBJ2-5,CASSTGGRETQYF,TGCGCCAGCTCGACGGGGGGCAGGGAGACCCAGTACTTC
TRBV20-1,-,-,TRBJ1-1,CSASLQGRNTEAFF,TGCAGTGCTAGTTTGCAGGGAAGGAACACTGAAGCTTTCTTT
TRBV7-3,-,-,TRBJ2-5,CASSLAPNLETQYF,TGTGCCAGCAGCTTAGCCCCGAATTTGGAGACCCAGTACTTC
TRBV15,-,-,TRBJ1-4,CATSPRTTGTGEKLFF,TGTGCCACCAGCCCGCGAACGACTGGGACGGGTGAAAAACTGTTTTTT
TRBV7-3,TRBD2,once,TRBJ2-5,CASSLRKTGLAGAGKETQYF,TGTGCCAGCAGCTTAAGGAAAACGGGACTAGCGGGGGCCGGGAAAGAGACCCAGTACTTC
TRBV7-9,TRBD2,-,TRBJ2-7,CASSLVGGAYEQYF,TGTGCCAGCAGCTTAGTCGGGGGGGCCTACGAGCAGTACTTC
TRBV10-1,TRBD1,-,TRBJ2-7,CASSGGDRPYEQYF,TGCGCCAGCAGTGGAGGGGACAGACCCTACGAGCAGTACTTC
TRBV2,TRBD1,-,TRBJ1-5,CASRRQGTNQPQHF,TGTGCCAGCAGAAGACAGGGAACCAATCAGCCCCAGCATTTT
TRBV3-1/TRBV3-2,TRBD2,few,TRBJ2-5,CASSGTSGGAQETQYF,TGTGCCAGCAGTGGGACTAGCGGGGGGGCACAAGAGACCCAGTACTTC
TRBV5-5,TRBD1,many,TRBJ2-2,CASSSTGENTGELFF,TGTGCCAGCAGCTCGACAGGGGAAAACACCGGGGAGCTGTTTTTT
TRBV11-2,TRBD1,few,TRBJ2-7,CASSQGTGDEQYF,TGTGCCAGCAGCCAAGGGACAGGGGACGAGCAGTACTTC
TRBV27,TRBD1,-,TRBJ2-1,CASMGQMSYNEQFF,TGTGCCAGCATGGGACAGATGAGTTACAATGAGCAGTTCTTC
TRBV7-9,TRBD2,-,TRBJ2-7,CASSLADLYYEQYF,TGTGCCAGCAGCCTAGCGGACCTCTACTACGAGCAGTACTTC
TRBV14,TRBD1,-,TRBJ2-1,CASSQVRDRGRNEQFF,TGTGCCAGCAGCCAAGTCAGGGACAGGGGGAGGAATGAGCAGTTCTTC
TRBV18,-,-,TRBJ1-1,CASSADGNTEAFF,TGTGCCAGCTCGGCGGACGGGAACACTGAAGCTTTCTTT
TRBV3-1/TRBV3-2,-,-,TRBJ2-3,CASSQDITGRTDTQYF,TGTGCCAGCAGCCAAGATATCACAGGGCGCACAGATACGCAGTATTTT
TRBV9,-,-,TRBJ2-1,CASSVATGQHNEQFF,TGTGCCAGCAGCGTAGCCACGGGGCAACACAATGAGCAGTTCTTC
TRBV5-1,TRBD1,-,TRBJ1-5,CASRQGQGGNQPQHF,TGCGCCAGCAGACAGGGACAGGGGGGCAATCAGCCCCAGCATTTT
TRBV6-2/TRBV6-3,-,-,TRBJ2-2,CASSKDEAGELFF,TGTGCCAGCAGCAAGGACGAGGCCGGGGAGCTGTTTTTT
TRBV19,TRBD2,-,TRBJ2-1,CASSLAGGSSYNEQFF,TGTGCCAGTAGTTTAGCGGGGGGCAGCTCCTACAATGAGCAGTTCTTC
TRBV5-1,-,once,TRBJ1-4,CASSETPGETNEKLFF,TGCGCCAGCAGCGAGACCCCGGGCGAAACTAATGAAAAACTGTTTTTT
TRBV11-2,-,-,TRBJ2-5,CAGSLIQETQYF,TGTGCCGGCAGCTTAATCCAAGAGACCCAGTACTTC
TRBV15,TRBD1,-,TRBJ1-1,CATSRDAGGPEAFF,TGTGCCACCAGCAGAGATGCAGGGGGTCCTGAAGCTTTCTTT
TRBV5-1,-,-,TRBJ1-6,CASSPDRLSPLHF,TGCGCCAGCAGCCCGGACAGACTCTCACCCCTCCACTTT
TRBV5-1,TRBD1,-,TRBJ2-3,CASSLGTGTDTQYF,TGCGCCAGCAGCTTGGGGACAGGGACAGATACGCAGTATTTT
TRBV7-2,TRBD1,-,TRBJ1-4,CASSTDRTNEKLFF,TGTGCCAGCAGCACGGACAGGACTAATGAAAAACTGTTTTTT
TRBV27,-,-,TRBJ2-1,CASSFNVGGGRRTEQFF,TGTGCCAGCAGCTTTAACGTGGGCGGCGGGCGGCGCACCGAGCAGTTCTTC
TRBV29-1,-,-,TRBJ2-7,CSVASGSYEQYF,TGCAGCGTTGCATCCGGCTCCTACGAGCAGTACTTC
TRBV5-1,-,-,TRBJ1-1,CASSLGRPGVNTEAFF,TGCGCCAGCAGTTTGGGACGGCCGGGTGTGAACACTGAAGCTTTCTTT
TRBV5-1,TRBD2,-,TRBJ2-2,CASSLGTSGLTGELFF,TGCGCCAGCAGCTTGGGGACTAGCGGACTTACCGGGGAGCTGTTTTTT